The 19 T cell receptor beta chains below come from one sample, sequenced in a study of HIV-infected patients and healthy controls. Follow-up blood was drawn about 14 weeks, roughly three months, after antiretroviral therapy began. All unsorted peripheral T cells were captured because whole blood was used without fractionation. Alpha and beta constant-region primers primed reverse transcription of around 540 ng RNA. Separate chain-specific third strand synthesis with multiplexing indices produced the alpha and beta libraries. MiXCR, applied by TCRdb to the 5' RACE reads, yields one record per CDR3 protein. The table records about 18,000 distinct CDR3 sequences, 8.5% of them present only once. Material: blood, obtained during antiretroviral therapy. The receptors here all came from an adult with HIV infection.

This clonotype has ten or more counts. The gene calls are TRBV4-1 and TRBJ2-1; D uncertain. Germline V gene sequence: CDR1 MGHRA, CDR2 YSYEKL. This CDR3 comprises 16 residues. V gave up 0 bases and J gave up 4 bases, with 13 bases separating them. The CDR3 reads CASSQDNRVSYNEQFF. CDR3 sequence (DNA): TGCGCCAGCAGCCAAGACAATCGAGTCTCTTACAATGAGCAGTTCTTC.

Ten or more counts support this clonotype. The gene calls are TRBV12-3 or TRBV12-4 and TRBJ2-3; D possibly corresponds to TRBD1 (5 bases). The CDR3 covers 15 residues. V was cut by 3 bases and J by 1 base, with 11 bases left in between. The CDR3 region is CASSLEGAGTDTQYF. CDR3 in DNA: TGTGCCAGCAGTTTGGAAGGGGCGGGCACAGATACGCAGTATTTT.

This clonotype was recorded a few times. The genes are TRBV29-1 and TRBJ2-5; D might be TRBD1 (5 bases). Between the trimmed V and J ends, which lost 1 base and 5 bases, there was a span of 8 bases. This CDR3 comprises 12 residues. Germline CDR1 and CDR2: SQVTM and ANQGSEA. CDR3 residues: CSVEVGLETQYF. In nucleotides, the CDR3 is TGCAGCGTTGAAGTGGGGCTTGAGACCCAGTACTTC.

The chain couples TRBV18 to TRBJ1-2; 8 bases line up with TRBD1. V shed 3 bases, J shed 5 bases, and the junction held 2 bases outside the gene matches. The germline CDR1 and CDR2 sequences are KGHSH and LQKENI. This CDR3 comprises 13 residues. The CDR3 coding sequence is TGTGCCAGCTCACCGGACAGGGAATATGGCTACACCTTC. Its translation: CASSPDREYGYTF.

This clonotype was detected ten times or more. The chain is built from TRBV2 and TRBJ1-2; tentatively, D is TRBD1 (6 bases). The CDR3 contains 12 residues. The germline CDR1 and CDR2 sequences are SNHLY and FYNNEI. V was cut by 4 bases and J by 7 bases, with 10 bases left in between. DNA for the CDR3: TGTGCCAGCAGTGCAACAGGGACTGGCTACACCTTC. It yields the protein CASSATGTGYTF. Using reference TRBV2 and TRBJ1-2 for the parts outside the CDR3, the full variable domain is EPEVTQTPSHQVTQMGQEVILRCVPISNHLYFYWYRQILGQKVEFLVSFYNNEISEKSEIFDDQFSVERPDGSNFTLKIRSTKLEDSAMYFCASSATGTGYTFGSGTRLTVV.

Many counts were recorded for this clonotype. This chain uses TRBV6-5 with TRBJ2-7, with 8 bases identical to TRBD1. In germline, CDR1 is MNHEY, CDR2 SVGAGI. The V segment lost 0 bases and the J segment 2 bases; nucleotides outside the gene matches: 3. The CDR3 consists of 15 residues. The CDR3 spells CASSYSGTGPYEQYF. For the CDR3, the DNA is TGTGCCAGCAGTTACTCGGGGACAGGCCCCTACGAGCAGTACTTC.

This clonotype showed up many times. The chain joins TRBV4-2 to TRBJ1-1; D is ambiguous. There are 13 residues in the CDR3. Germline-derived CDR1 and CDR2 are LGHNA and YNFKEQ. Trimming removed 0 bases at V and 5 bases at J, with 7 bases between. CDR3 nucleotide sequence: TGTGCCAGCAGCCAAGATACAGTGACTGAAGCTTTCTTT. Protein: CASSQDTVTEAFF.

By share, this clonotype counts as medium-sized (0.01 to 0.1%). CDR3 amino acids: CASSRWTGENEQFF. CDR3 sequence (DNA): TGTGCCAGCAGCCGTTGGACAGGGGAAAATGAGCAGTTCTTC. The chain carries TRBV7-9 and TRBJ2-1; 9 nucleotides agree with TRBD1. V was clipped by 5 bases and J by 7 bases; unmatched bases: 6. The CDR3 is made up of 14 amino acids. Germline CDR1 and CDR2: SEHNR and FQNEAQ (reference sequence).

This clonotype has a count of ten or more. The chain combines TRBV4-1 with TRBJ2-1, with 8 bases lining up with TRBD2. Germline V gene data show CDR1 as MGHRA and CDR2 as YSYEKL. J gave up 2 bases and V 0 bases, and 9 bases lay outside the gene matches. The CDR3 consists of 18 residues. The DNA of the CDR3 is TGCGCCAGCAGCCAAGATTTCGGCGGGGGGCCCCCCTACAATGAGCAGTTCTTC. Encoded protein: CASSQDFGGGPPYNEQFF.

This chain links TRBV6-5 with TRBJ2-2; D gene ambiguous. This CDR3 comprises 15 residues. CDR1 is MNHEY, CDR2 SVGAGI, per germline. V lost 2 bases to trimming and J lost 2 bases, with 9 bases between them. The chain's CDR3 is CASSYIGPNTGELFF. CDR3 nucleotide sequence: TGTGCCAGCAGTTACATTGGCCCAAACACCGGGGAGCTGTTTTTT.

This clonotype has at least ten counts. The chain is built from TRBV4-1 and TRBJ2-4; D may be TRBD2 (5 bases). The ends were cut back, 2 bases at V and 3 bases at J, with 8 bases in the middle. Germline loops: CDR1 MGHRA, CDR2 YSYEKL. CDR3 length: 14 residues. The CDR3, as DNA: TGCGCCAGCAGCCAACCCCGGGGCAAAAACATTCAGTACTTC. Protein: CASSQPRGKNIQYF.

V usage is TRBV6-1 and J usage is TRBJ2-7, with D unclear. V gave up 2 bases and J gave up 0 bases, with 11 bases separating them. The V gene's germline CDR1 is MNHNS and CDR2 SASEGT. This CDR3 has 15 residues. The CDR3 coding sequence is TGTGCCAGCAGTGAAATCACAGTACCCTCCTACGAGCAGTACTTC. It encodes CASSEITVPSYEQYF.

The V gene is TRBV20-1, the J gene TRBJ2-1; D unclear. Germline loops: CDR1 DFQATT, CDR2 SNEGSKA (reference sequence). This CDR3 is built from 11 residues. Trimming pared 3 bases from V and 2 bases from J, leaving 2 bases between. The CDR3 bases are TGCAGTGCTAGTGCCTACAATGAGCAGTTCTTC. It encodes CSASAYNEQFF.

This clonotype was counted ten times or more. This may be a read error: a much more frequent sequence differs by one nucleotide. The chain carries TRBV28 and TRBJ2-5; D remains unclear. Trimming shortened V by 2 bases and J by 5 bases, and 12 bases separated the two germline ends. CDR1 MDHEN and CDR2 SYDVKM come from the germline V gene. There are 14 residues in the CDR3. For the CDR3, the DNA is TGTGCCAGCAGTTTAGCTTCCGACGTCGAGACCCAGTACTTC. Translation gives CASSLASDVETQYF.

This clonotype has at least ten counts. The genes are TRBV29-1 and TRBJ2-3; D not resolved. Germline assignment: CDR1 SQVTM and CDR2 ANQGSEA. V lost 4 bases and J 7 bases, leaving 12 bases between the germline ends. The CDR3 length is 12 residues. The CDR3 DNA reads TGCAGCGTTGGGCTAAACAGCAATACGCAGTATTTT. Amino acids: CSVGLNSNTQYF.

Many counts were recorded for this clonotype. The chain is built from TRBV7-9 and TRBJ1-4; tentative D call: TRBD1 (6 bases). Germline V gene lookup returns CDR1 SEHNR and CDR2 FQNEAQ (reference sequence). Trimming shortened V by 4 bases and J by 8 bases, and 14 bases separated the two germline ends. The CDR3 runs to 14 residues. CDR3 sequence reads: CASSSSQGREKLFF. The DNA of the CDR3 is TGTGCCAGCAGCTCCTCACAGGGCCGGGAAAAACTGTTTTTT.

This clonotype appeared many times. The V and J genes are TRBV18 and TRBJ2-1, with TRBD2 identical over 7 bases. The CDR3 is 17 residues long. V lost 4 bases to trimming and J lost 4 bases; unmatched junction nucleotides: 13. CDR1 is KGHSH and CDR2 is LQKENI in the germline V gene. Here the CDR3 DNA reads TGTGCCAGCTCACTGCCTTCAGCGGGAATCCGATACAATGAGCAGTTCTTC. Amino acid sequence: CASSLPSAGIRYNEQFF.

In this sample, this clonotype turned up many times. The chain recombines TRBV28 with TRBJ1-1; D is undetermined. V was trimmed by 2 bases and J by 7 bases, leaving 26 bases between them. The CDR3 has 18 amino acids. CDR1 MDHEN and CDR2 SYDVKM come from the germline V gene. CDR3 sequence: CASSLAASMGRPGFEAFF. Written as DNA, the CDR3 is TGTGCCAGCAGTTTAGCCGCCTCTATGGGCAGACCGGGGTTTGAAGCTTTCTTT.

In its sample, this clonotype was seen many times. This chain uses TRBV10-3 with TRBJ1-5; D perhaps matches TRBD1 (6 bases). From germline, CDR1 is ENHRY and CDR2 SYGVKD. CDR3 length equals 14 residues. V dropped 3 bases and J dropped 4 bases, with 10 bases sitting between them. The CDR3: CAISDAGANQPQHF. In DNA form, the CDR3 reads TGTGCCATCAGTGACGCGGGGGCGAATCAGCCCCAGCATTTT.